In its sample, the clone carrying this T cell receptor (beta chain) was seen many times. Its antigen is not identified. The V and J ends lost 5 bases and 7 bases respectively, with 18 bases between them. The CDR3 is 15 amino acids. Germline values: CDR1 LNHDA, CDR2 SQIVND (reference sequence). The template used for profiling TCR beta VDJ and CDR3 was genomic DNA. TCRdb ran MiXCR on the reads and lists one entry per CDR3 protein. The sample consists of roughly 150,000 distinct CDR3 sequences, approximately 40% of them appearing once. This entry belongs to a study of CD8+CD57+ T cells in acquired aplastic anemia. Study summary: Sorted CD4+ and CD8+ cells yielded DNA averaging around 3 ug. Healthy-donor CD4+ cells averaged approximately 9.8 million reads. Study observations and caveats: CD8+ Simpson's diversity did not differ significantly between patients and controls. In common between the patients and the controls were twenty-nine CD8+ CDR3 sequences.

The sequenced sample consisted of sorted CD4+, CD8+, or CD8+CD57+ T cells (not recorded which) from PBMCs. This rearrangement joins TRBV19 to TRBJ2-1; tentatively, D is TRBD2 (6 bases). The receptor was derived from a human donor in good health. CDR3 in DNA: TGTGCCAGTAGTCCCCGACTAGATTTCCGAAATGAGCAGTTCTTC. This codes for CASSPRLDFRNEQFF. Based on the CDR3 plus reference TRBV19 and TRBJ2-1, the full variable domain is DGGITQSPKYLFRKEGQNVTLSCEQNLNHDAMYWYRQDPGQGLRLIYYSQIVNDFQKGDIAEGYSVSREKKESFPLTVTSAQKNPTAFYLCASSPRLDFRNEQFFGPGTRLTVL.